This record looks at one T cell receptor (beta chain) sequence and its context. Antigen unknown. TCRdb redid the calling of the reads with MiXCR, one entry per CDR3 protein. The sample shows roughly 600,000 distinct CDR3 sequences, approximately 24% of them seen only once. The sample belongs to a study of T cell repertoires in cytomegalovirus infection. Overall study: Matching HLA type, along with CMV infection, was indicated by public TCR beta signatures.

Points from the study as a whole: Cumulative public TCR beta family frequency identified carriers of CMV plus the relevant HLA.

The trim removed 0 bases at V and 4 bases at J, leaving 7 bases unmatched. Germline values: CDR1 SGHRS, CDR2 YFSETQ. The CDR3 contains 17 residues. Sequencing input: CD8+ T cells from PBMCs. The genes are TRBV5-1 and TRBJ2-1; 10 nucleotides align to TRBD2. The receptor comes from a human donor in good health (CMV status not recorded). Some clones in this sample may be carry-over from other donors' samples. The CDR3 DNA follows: TGCGCCAGCAGCTTGGGAGTTAGCGGGGGGCCTTACAATGAGCAGTTCTTC. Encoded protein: CASSLGVSGGPYNEQFF.